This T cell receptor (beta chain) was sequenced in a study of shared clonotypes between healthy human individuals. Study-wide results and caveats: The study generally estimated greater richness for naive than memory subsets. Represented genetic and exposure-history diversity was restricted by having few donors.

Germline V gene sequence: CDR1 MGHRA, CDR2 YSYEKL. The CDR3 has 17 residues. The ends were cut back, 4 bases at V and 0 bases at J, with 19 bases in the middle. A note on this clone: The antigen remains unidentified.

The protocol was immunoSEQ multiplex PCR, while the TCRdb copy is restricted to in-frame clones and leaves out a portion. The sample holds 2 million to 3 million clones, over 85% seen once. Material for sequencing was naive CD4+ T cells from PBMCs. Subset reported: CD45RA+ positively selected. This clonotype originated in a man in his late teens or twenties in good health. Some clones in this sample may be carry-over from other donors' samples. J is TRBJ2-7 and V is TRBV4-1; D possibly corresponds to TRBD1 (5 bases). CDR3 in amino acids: CASSLSTRRDSSYEQYF. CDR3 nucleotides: TGCGCCAGCAGCCTGTCTACTCGCAGGGATAGCTCCTACGAGCAGTACTTC.